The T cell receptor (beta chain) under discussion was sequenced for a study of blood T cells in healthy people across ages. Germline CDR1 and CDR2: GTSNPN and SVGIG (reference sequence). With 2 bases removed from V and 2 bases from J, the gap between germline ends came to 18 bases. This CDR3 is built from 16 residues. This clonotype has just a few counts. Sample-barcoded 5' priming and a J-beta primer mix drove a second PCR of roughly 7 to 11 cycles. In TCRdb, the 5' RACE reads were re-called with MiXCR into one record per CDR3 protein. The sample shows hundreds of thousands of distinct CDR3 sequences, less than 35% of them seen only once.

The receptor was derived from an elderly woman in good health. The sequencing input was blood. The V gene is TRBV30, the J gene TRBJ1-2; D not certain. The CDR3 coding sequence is TGTGCCTGGAGTCGGTGGTCGAGCGGGAGGAACTATGGCTACACCTTC. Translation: CAWSRWSSGRNYGYTF. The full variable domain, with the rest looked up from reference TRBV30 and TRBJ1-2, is SQTIHQWPATLVQPVGSPLSLECTVEGTSNPNLYWYRQAAGRGLQLLFYSVGIGQISSEVPQNLSASRPQDRQFILSSKKLLLSDSGFYLCAWSRWSSGRNYGYTFGSGTRLTVV.